This passage covers 22 T cell receptor beta chains from one sample sequenced in a study of siplizumab effects on memory and regulatory T cells. The assay was immunoSEQ multiplex PCR, and TCRdb's table has in-frame clones only and misses some. This sample has about 100,000 clones, with around 90% found just once. Sequences were obtained from non-Treg CD4+ T cells sorted from blood. The receptors were gathered from a human donor in good health.

The rearrangement links TRBV7-9 to TRBJ2-2; tentatively, D is TRBD2 (5 bases). Per the germline V gene, CDR1 is SEHNR and CDR2 is FQNEAQ (reference sequence). The germline V and J ends were trimmed by 5 bases and 2 bases, with 9 bases remaining between them. The CDR3 is made up of 14 amino acids. CDR3 sequence reads: CASSLLANTGELFF. CDR3 bases: TGTGCCAGCAGCCTTCTAGCAAACACCGGGGAGCTGTTTTTT.

The J gene is TRBJ2-3, the V gene TRBV5-1; D might be TRBD2 (5 bases). The germline V gene encodes CDR1 SGHRS and CDR2 YFSETQ. CDR3 length: 16 residues. Trimming shortened V by 0 bases and J by 2 bases, and 13 bases separated the two germline ends. CDR3 bases: TGCGCCAGCAGCTTGGCCGGCCAGCGGTTCACAGATACGCAGTATTTT. Translated, it gives CASSLAGQRFTDTQYF.

This chain uses TRBV7-6 with TRBJ2-5, with no clear D. V lost 1 base and J 2 bases, leaving 11 bases between the germline ends. In germline, CDR1 is SGHVS, CDR2 FNYEAQ. The CDR3 runs 15 residues. Here the CDR3 DNA reads TGTGCCAGCAGCTTAGGGCCTAGATTACAAGAGACCCAGTACTTC. Protein: CASSLGPRLQETQYF.

The rearrangement uses TRBV4-2 and TRBJ1-1; D is possibly TRBD1 (6 bases). CDR3 length equals 14 residues. The germline CDR1 and CDR2 sequences are LGHNA and YNFKEQ. V shed 4 bases and J shed 0 bases, with 9 bases lying between them. In DNA, the CDR3 is TGTGCCAGCAGCCTAGGACAGCTGAACACTGAAGCTTTCTTT. This encodes CASSLGQLNTEAFF.

This clone was picked up one time. The gene calls are TRBV7-8 and TRBJ2-5, with 9 bases fitting TRBD2. The CDR3 is 16 amino acids. Trimming removed 5 bases from V and 7 bases from J; junction bases left unmatched: 14. Germline V gene sequence: CDR1 SGHVS, CDR2 FQNEAQ. The CDR3 bases are TGTGCCAGCAGCCCGTTGACTAGCGGCTCTGGCGGGACCCAGTACTTC. Encoded protein: CASSPLTSGSGGTQYF.

The chain couples TRBV5-1 to TRBJ1-3; D is possibly TRBD1 (6 bases). CDR3 length: 18 amino acids. Germline CDR1 and CDR2: SGHRS and YFSETQ. V shed 5 bases and J shed 0 bases, with 21 bases lying between them. The CDR3 DNA reads TGCGCCAGCAGTCTGGGATACCAGGGGCGCCTCTCTGGAAACACCATATATTTT. Translating gives CASSLGYQGRLSGNTIYF. Using reference TRBV5-1 and TRBJ1-3 for the parts outside the CDR3, the full variable domain is KAGVTQTPRYLIKTRGQQVTLSCSPISGHRSVSWYQQTPGQGLQFLFEYFSETQRNKGNFPGRFSGRQFSNSRSEMNVSTLELGDSALYLCASSLGYQGRLSGNTIYFGEGSWLTVV.

This clone was seen just once. The chain links TRBV6-6 to TRBJ2-7; D possibly corresponds to TRBD2 (6 bases). This CDR3 region has 14 residues. V dropped 9 bases and J dropped 2 bases, with 17 bases sitting between them. Germline CDR1 and CDR2: MNHNY and SVGAGI (reference sequence). Here the CDR3 reads CASIGTRGAYEQYF. The DNA of the CDR3 is TGTGCCAGTATAGGGACTCGCGGGGCCTACGAGCAGTACTTC.

This chain joins TRBV6-1 and TRBJ2-3; 7 nucleotides match TRBD2. V shed 4 bases, J shed 2 bases, and the junction held 6 bases outside the gene matches. CDR3 size: 15 residues. Germline CDR1 and CDR2: MNHNS and SASEGT. The CDR3, as DNA: TGTGCCAGCAGTGCGGGGGGTTTATACACAGATACGCAGTATTTT. Its translation is CASSAGGLYTDTQYF.

The chain couples TRBV28 to TRBJ2-5; no reliable D call. CDR3 size: 12 residues. Trimming cost V 5 bases and J 7 bases, with 11 bases left between them. Germline CDR1 and CDR2: MDHEN and SYDVKM. CDR3 coding DNA: TGTGCCAGCAGTCCGACCTGGAGGACCCAGTACTTC. As protein: CASSPTWRTQYF.

The chain joins TRBV10-3 to TRBJ2-7; a weak D match, TRBD1 (6 bases). The germline V gene encodes CDR1 ENHRY and CDR2 SYGVKD. The CDR3 length is 15 residues. V lost 6 bases, J lost 0 bases, and 15 bases lay in between. The chain's CDR3 is CAIRVDRSGSYEQYF. The CDR3 DNA follows: TGTGCCATCAGAGTCGACAGGTCGGGCTCCTACGAGCAGTACTTC.

V gene TRBV7-9 combines with J gene TRBJ2-1, with 14 bases that match TRBD2. CDR1 SEHNR and CDR2 FQNEAQ come from the germline V gene (reference sequence). The CDR3 has 17 residues. V lost 2 bases to trimming and J lost 7 bases; unmatched junction nucleotides: 7. CDR3 protein: CASSLSPTSGRANEQFF. As DNA, the CDR3 is TGTGCCAGCAGCTTATCCCCGACTAGCGGGAGGGCAAATGAGCAGTTCTTC.

The rearrangement uses TRBV7-9 and TRBJ2-1, with 8 bases identical to TRBD2. The CDR3 is 18 residues long. Germline trimming cut 2 bases from V and 6 bases from J; bases unmatched to any gene: 15. Germline CDR1 is SEHNR and CDR2 is FQNEAQ (reference sequence). DNA of the CDR3: TGTGCCAGCAGCTTAACAAGAATAGCGGGACTCCCCTCCAATGAGCAGTTCTTC. It is translated as CASSLTRIAGLPSNEQFF.

The chain combines TRBV5-1 with TRBJ1-5, with unresolved D. Germline assignment: CDR1 SGHRS and CDR2 YFSETQ. CDR3 length: 13 residues. With 0 bases removed from V and 7 bases from J, the gap between germline ends came to 8 bases. This CDR3 reads CASSLGPWQPQHF. The DNA of the CDR3 is TGCGCCAGCAGCTTGGGGCCTTGGCAGCCCCAGCATTTT.

This chain links TRBV30 with TRBJ2-2; D gene unclear. Germline V gives CDR1 GTSNPN, CDR2 SVGIG (reference sequence). The V gene lost 8 bases and the J gene lost 0 bases, with 7 bases spanning the gap. This CDR3 comprises 12 residues. In DNA form, the CDR3 reads TGTGCCACCACCACGAACACCGGGGAGCTGTTTTTT. As protein: CATTTNTGELFF. The variable domain in full, completed from reference TRBV30 and TRBJ2-2, reads SQTIHQWPATLVQPVGSPLSLECTVEGTSNPNLYWYRQAAGRGLQLLFYSVGIGQISSEVPQNLSASRPQDRQFILSSKKLLLSDSGFYLCATTTNTGELFFGEGSRLTVL.

This rearrangement joins TRBV27 to TRBJ2-7; 7 nucleotides match TRBD1. This CDR3 is 13 amino acids long. Germline V gives CDR1 MNHEY, CDR2 SMNVEV (reference sequence). V was pared by 6 bases and J by 2 bases, with 4 bases of the junction left unmatched. CDR3 residues: CASRVQGTYEQYF. The CDR3 DNA is TGTGCCAGCAGGGTACAGGGGACCTACGAGCAGTACTTC.

V is TRBV18 and J is TRBJ2-5; D remains unclear. Trimming removed 0 bases at V and 5 bases at J, with 10 bases between. Germline V CDR1 and CDR2: KGHSH, LQKENI. The CDR3 contains 14 residues. Here the CDR3 reads CASSPPSRRETQYF. The DNA for the CDR3 is TGTGCCAGCTCACCACCCTCGCGCCGGGAGACCCAGTACTTC.

The chain couples TRBV5-5 to TRBJ2-2, with D possibly matching TRBD1 (5 bases). Germline CDR1 SGHKS, CDR2 YYEKEE (reference sequence). The germline V and J ends were trimmed by 0 bases and 2 bases, with 8 bases remaining between them. CDR3 length: 15 amino acids. The chain's CDR3 is CASSLVQGNTGELFF. The CDR3 DNA reads as TGTGCCAGCAGCTTGGTGCAGGGTAACACCGGGGAGCTGTTTTTT. Drawing the rest from reference TRBV5-5 and TRBJ2-2, the complete variable domain is DAGVTQSPTHLIKTRGQQVTLRCSPISGHKSVSWYQQVLGQGPQFIFQYYEKEERGRGNFPDRFSARQFPNYSSELNVNALLLGDSALYLCASSLVQGNTGELFFGEGSRLTVL.

This chain joins TRBV19 and TRBJ1-3; D ambiguous. The CDR3 loop spans 13 amino acids. V dropped 7 bases and J dropped 8 bases, with 15 bases sitting between them. The germline V gene encodes CDR1 LNHDA and CDR2 SQIVND (reference sequence). The CDR3 DNA reads TGTGCCAGTAATTTGGACGGGGAACACACCATATATTTT. Translation gives CASNLDGEHTIYF.

The chain carries TRBV28 and TRBJ2-3; D is possibly TRBD2 (7 bases). V lost 4 bases, J lost 4 bases, and 12 bases lay in between. In germline, CDR1 is MDHEN, CDR2 SYDVKM. The CDR3 runs to 14 residues. In nucleotides, the CDR3 is TGTGCCAGCAGTTCTACAGGGAGGGCAGATACGCAGTATTTT. Its translation: CASSSTGRADTQYF.

The V and J genes are TRBV9 and TRBJ2-2; unclear D gene. This CDR3 has 14 residues. V lost 4 bases and J lost 7, with 14 bases in between. Germline V lookup: CDR1 SGDLS, CDR2 YYNGEE. The CDR3, as DNA: TGTGCCAGCAGCACCTCATCTCTGGGCGGGGAGCTGTTTTTT. This sequence encodes CASSTSSLGGELFF.

The gene calls are TRBV4-3 and TRBJ2-2; 11 nucleotides align to TRBD2. With 5 bases clipped from V and 4 bases from J, the junction kept 3 bases outside the gene matches. The CDR3 runs to 15 residues. In germline, CDR1 is LGHNA, CDR2 YSLEER. The CDR3 reads CASSWTSGSTGELFF. CDR3 DNA sequence: TGCGCCAGCAGCTGGACTAGCGGGTCCACCGGGGAGCTGTTTTTT.

The chain couples TRBV27 to TRBJ1-5, with D perhaps TRBD1 (5 bases). This CDR3 is built from 15 residues. Trimming took off 6 bases at V and 6 bases at J, with 18 bases between the two ends. Germline V gives CDR1 MNHEY, CDR2 SMNVEV (reference sequence). This CDR3 is CASRGLTGAPQPQHF. In DNA, the CDR3 is TGTGCCAGCAGGGGCTTGACCGGGGCCCCTCAGCCCCAGCATTTT.